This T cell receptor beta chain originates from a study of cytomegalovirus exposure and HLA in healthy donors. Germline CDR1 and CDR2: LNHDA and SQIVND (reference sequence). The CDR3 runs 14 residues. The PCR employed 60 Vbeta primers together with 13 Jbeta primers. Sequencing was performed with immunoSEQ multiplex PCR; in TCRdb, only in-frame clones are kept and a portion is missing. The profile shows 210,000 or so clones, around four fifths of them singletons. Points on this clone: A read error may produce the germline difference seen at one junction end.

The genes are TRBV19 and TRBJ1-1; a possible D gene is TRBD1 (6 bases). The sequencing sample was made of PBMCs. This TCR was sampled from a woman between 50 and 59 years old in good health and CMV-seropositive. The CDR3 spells CASSMRGAYTVAFF. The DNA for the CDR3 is TGTGCCAGTAGTATGCGGGGGGCTTACACTGTAGCTTTCTTT.